What follows are 14 T cell receptor beta chains derived from one specimen sequenced in a study of CD8+CD57+ T cells in acquired aplastic anemia. Sequenced patients had shown CD8+CD57+ cell expansion by flow cytometry. Both TCR beta VDJ combination and CDR3 sequence profiling were carried out. Genomic DNA was the template for this profiling. TCRdb used MiXCR to reprocess the reads, holding one entry per CDR3 protein. The sample includes tens of thousands of distinct CDR3 sequences, 63% of them seen just once. Sequences were obtained from sorted CD4+, CD8+, or CD8+CD57+ T cells (not recorded which) from PBMCs. Receptor source: a human donor with aplastic anemia.

The chain combines TRBV29-1 with TRBJ1-2, with a tentative D call TRBD1 (5 bases). V was shortened by 7 bases and J by 6 bases, with 18 bases between the two germline ends. Germline-derived CDR1 and CDR2 are SQVTM and ANQGSEA. The CDR3 has 13 residues. This chain's CDR3 is CSAKRSGLHGYTF. CDR3 bases: TGCAGCGCTAAACGGTCAGGGCTCCATGGCTACACCTTC.

The chain uses TRBV24-1 and TRBJ2-1; 8 bases line up with TRBD2. Germline CDR1 reads KGHDR; CDR2 reads SFDVKD. This CDR3 has 16 residues. The trim removed 7 bases at V and 3 bases at J, leaving 10 bases unmatched. The CDR3 sequence is CATRRESGGGYNEQFF. CDR3 sequence (DNA): TGTGCCACCAGGAGAGAATCCGGGGGGGGCTACAATGAGCAGTTCTTC.

The rearrangement links TRBV24-1 to TRBJ2-7; 9 bases fit TRBD1. V dropped 4 bases and J dropped 6; count of bases not matched to a gene: 6. This CDR3 contains 14 residues. Germline-derived CDR1 and CDR2 are KGHDR and SFDVKD. The CDR3 is CATSERTGEIEQYF. The DNA for the CDR3 is TGTGCCACCAGTGAGCGGACAGGGGAAATCGAGCAGTACTTC.

There are a few counts of this clonotype. Possible read error: a much larger clone is one base away. The J gene is TRBJ1-1, the V gene TRBV5-1, with TRBD1 as a possible D gene (6 bases). There are 15 residues in the CDR3. Trimming took off 4 bases at V and 4 bases at J, with 17 bases between the two ends. CDR1 is SGHRS and CDR2 is YFSETQ in the germline V gene. CDR3 sequence: CASSPETGWGTEAFF. CDR3 in DNA: TGCGCCAGCAGCCCCGAGACAGGATGGGGCACTGAAGCTTTCTTT.

CDR3 sequence (DNA): TGTGCCAGCAGCTTTCGGGGGGCGTCGTCCTACAATGAGCAGTTCTTC. Translating it yields CASSFRGASSYNEQFF. The V call is TRBV13, the J call TRBJ2-1, with a tentative D call TRBD2 (7 bases). V was trimmed by 3 bases and J by 1 base, leaving 13 bases between them. The CDR3 is made up of 16 amino acids. Germline V gene data show CDR1 as PRHDT and CDR2 as FYEKMQ (reference sequence).

This clonotype was detected only once. This sequence joins TRBV4-1 and TRBJ2-5; 9 nucleotides agree with TRBD2. The trim removed 9 bases at V and 1 base at J, leaving 6 bases unmatched. Germline lookup yields CDR1 MGHRA and CDR2 YSYEKL. The CDR3 consists of 14 residues. CDR3 DNA: TGCGCCAGTGGTGGCGGGGGGGGCCAAGAGACCCAGTACTTC. This gives the protein CASGGGGGQETQYF.

The chain carries TRBV2 and TRBJ1-1; D perhaps matches TRBD1 (6 bases). The V end was cut by 2 bases, the J end by 2 bases, with 9 bases between. CDR3 length: 14 residues. Per the germline V gene, CDR1 is SNHLY and CDR2 is FYNNEI. The CDR3 spells CASSERGANTEAFF. In DNA, the CDR3 is TGTGCCAGCAGTGAAAGGGGGGCAAACACTGAAGCTTTCTTT.

This clonotype was seen only a few times. The V and J genes are TRBV20-1 and TRBJ1-6; 11 bases match TRBD1. Germline V gives CDR1 DFQATT, CDR2 SNEGSKA (reference sequence). V was pared by 4 bases and J by 8 bases, with 10 bases of the junction left unmatched. The CDR3 is 16 amino acids. The CDR3, as DNA: TGCAGTGCTACATACCGGGACAGGGGGAAAGATTCACCCCTCCACTTT. Protein sequence: CSATYRDRGKDSPLHF.

Ten or more counts support this clonotype. The gene calls are TRBV12-3 or TRBV12-4 and TRBJ2-3; a possible D gene is TRBD1 (5 bases). The V and J ends lost 7 bases and 6 bases respectively, with 20 bases between them. The CDR3 runs 15 residues. CDR3 sequence (DNA): TGTGCCAGCACCTATCAAGGGGAAGATTTGGATACGCAGTATTTT. This gives the protein CASTYQGEDLDTQYF.

The gene calls are TRBV7-9 and TRBJ1-1; unclear D gene. The CDR3 contains 11 residues. Germline CDR1 and CDR2: SEHNR and FQNEAQ (reference sequence). V was pared by 11 bases and J by 1 base, with 8 bases between. The chain's CDR3 is CAGNKNTEAFF. Here the CDR3 DNA reads TGTGCCGGTAACAAGAACACTGAAGCTTTCTTT.

Concerning this clonotype itself: This is likely a read error, given that the CDR3 carries no conserved phenylalanine or tryptophan at its end. The J gene is TRBJ1-6, the V gene TRBV2; the D is unclear. This CDR3 contains 15 residues. The germline V and J ends were trimmed by 7 bases and 5 bases, with 15 bases remaining between them. The germline V gene encodes CDR1 SNHLY and CDR2 FYNNEI. The CDR3 sequence is CASTREGLNNSPLHL. As DNA, the CDR3 is TGTGCCAGCACCCGAGAGGGTTTGAATAATTCACCCCTCCACCTT.

The rearrangement joins TRBV2 to TRBJ1-4; D is possibly TRBD1 (6 bases). The CDR3 contains 13 residues. CDR1 and CDR2 from the germline V gene are SNHLY and FYNNEI. The V gene lost 7 bases and the J gene lost 7 bases, with 13 bases spanning the gap. CDR3 sequence: CASKGGAGEKLFF. CDR3 bases: TGTGCCAGCAAGGGGGGGGCTGGTGAAAAACTGTTTTTT.

At least ten counts were recorded for this clonotype. The chain carries TRBV5-1 and TRBJ2-1; the match to TRBD1 covers 11 bases. V was pared by 5 bases and J by 6 bases, with 4 bases of the junction left unmatched. Germline CDR1 SGHRS, CDR2 YFSETQ. The CDR3 has 14 amino acids. The CDR3 sequence is CASRPGQGVNEQFF. In nucleotides, the CDR3 is TGCGCCAGCAGGCCGGGACAGGGGGTCAATGAGCAGTTCTTC.

This clonotype was seen many times. The CDR3 protein is CASSLVSGEDEQYF. The CDR3 nucleotides read TGTGCCAGCAGCTTGGTATCAGGGGAGGACGAGCAGTACTTC. The chain recombines TRBV5-4 with TRBJ2-7; D possibly matches TRBD1 or TRBD2 (6 bases each). CDR3 length: 14 residues. With 0 bases removed from V and 5 bases from J, the gap between germline ends came to 12 bases. Germline V gene sequence: CDR1 SGHNT, CDR2 YYREEE (reference sequence).